These T cell receptor beta chains were read from a single sample in a study of OX40 agonist ivuxolimab in advanced cancers. Profiling relied on immunoSEQ multiplex PCR, and the TCRdb table lists in-frame clones only, not all of them. Among 45,000 to 60,000 clones listed, 88% were seen once. Sequencing used CD4+ or CD8+ T cells sorted from blood, obtained in a trial of the OX40 agonist ivuxolimab. The receptor source for this set is an adult with an advanced solid tumor such as melanoma, head and neck, liver or kidney cancer. Both conserved end residues are part of each CDR3. Each record gives: V gene, clone size, D gene, J gene, CDR3 protein, CDR3 DNA. A D gene is named only where the DNA matches it firmly. The listing skips clone size in some rows; elsewhere it reads once, few, many or a size class.

v_call: TRBV30; clone_size: -; d_call: -; j_call: TRBJ1-4; cdr3_aa: CAWTGRTNEKLFF; cdr3_nt: TGTGCCTGGACAGGGCGGACTAATGAAAAACTGTTTTTT
v_call: TRBV18; clone_size: -; d_call: -; j_call: TRBJ2-1; cdr3_aa: CASSPDTGEQFF; cdr3_nt: TGTGCCAGCTCACCCGACACGGGTGAGCAGTTCTTC
v_call: TRBV4-2; clone_size: -; d_call: -; j_call: TRBJ1-6; cdr3_aa: CASSQGTGLASPLHF; cdr3_nt: TGTGCCAGCAGCCAGGGTACAGGGTTAGCTTCACCCCTCCACTTT
v_call: TRBV5-4; clone_size: -; d_call: -; j_call: TRBJ1-1; cdr3_aa: CASSLWGNTEAFF; cdr3_nt: TGTGCCAGCAGCTTGTGGGGGAACACTGAAGCTTTCTTT
v_call: TRBV5-6; clone_size: -; d_call: -; j_call: TRBJ2-7; cdr3_aa: CASSLWPYEQYF; cdr3_nt: TGTGCCAGCAGCTTATGGCCTTACGAGCAGTACTTC
v_call: TRBV15; clone_size: -; d_call: TRBD2; j_call: TRBJ2-7; cdr3_aa: CATSRGSGAQTYEQYF; cdr3_nt: TGTGCCACCAGCAGAGGCAGCGGGGCCCAAACCTACGAGCAGTACTTC
v_call: TRBV7-9; clone_size: -; d_call: TRBD2; j_call: TRBJ2-1; cdr3_aa: CASSLASGIQFF; cdr3_nt: TGTGCCAGCAGCTTAGCTAGCGGGATTCAGTTCTTC
v_call: TRBV5-1; clone_size: -; d_call: -; j_call: TRBJ2-3; cdr3_aa: CASSLEADTQYF; cdr3_nt: TGCGCCAGCAGCTTGGAAGCAGATACGCAGTATTTT
v_call: TRBV5-1; clone_size: -; d_call: -; j_call: TRBJ2-1; cdr3_aa: CASSLGARRGSYNEQFF; cdr3_nt: TGCGCCAGCAGCTTGGGGGCCCGGCGGGGCTCCTACAATGAGCAGTTCTTC
v_call: TRBV30; clone_size: -; d_call: -; j_call: TRBJ2-7; cdr3_aa: CAWRRQGGDEQYF; cdr3_nt: TGTGCCTGGAGAAGGCAGGGGGGGGACGAGCAGTACTTC
v_call: TRBV5-8; clone_size: -; d_call: -; j_call: TRBJ2-7; cdr3_aa: CASSLGGDYEQYF; cdr3_nt: TGTGCCAGCAGCTTGGGGGGCGACTACGAGCAGTACTTC
v_call: TRBV10-3; clone_size: -; d_call: TRBD2; j_call: TRBJ2-1; cdr3_aa: CAVRTSGSGYNEQFF; cdr3_nt: TGTGCCGTACGGACTAGCGGGAGTGGCTACAATGAGCAGTTCTTC
v_call: TRBV14; clone_size: -; d_call: -; j_call: TRBJ2-3; cdr3_aa: CASSVKWIDTQYF; cdr3_nt: TGTGCCAGCAGCGTTAAGTGGATAGATACGCAGTATTTT
v_call: TRBV5-1; clone_size: -; d_call: -; j_call: TRBJ2-1; cdr3_aa: CASSPGLPRGHEQFF; cdr3_nt: TGCGCCAGCAGCCCGGGACTACCGAGGGGGCATGAGCAGTTCTTC
v_call: TRBV7-2; clone_size: -; d_call: TRBD2; j_call: TRBJ2-1; cdr3_aa: CASSFGTSGGLYNEQFF; cdr3_nt: TGTGCCAGCAGTTTTGGAACTAGCGGGGGCCTATACAATGAGCAGTTCTTC
v_call: TRBV6-6; clone_size: -; d_call: -; j_call: TRBJ1-1; cdr3_aa: CASSPGGGTEAFF; cdr3_nt: TGTGCCAGCAGTCCGGGCGGTGGCACTGAAGCTTTCTTT
v_call: TRBV18; clone_size: -; d_call: -; j_call: TRBJ2-3; cdr3_aa: CASSPSASTGRADTQYF; cdr3_nt: TGTGCCAGCTCACCATCGGCTAGCACCGGACGGGCAGATACGCAGTATTTT
v_call: TRBV14; clone_size: -; d_call: TRBD2; j_call: TRBJ2-2; cdr3_aa: CASSPLREGRNGELFF; cdr3_nt: TGTGCCAGCAGCCCCCTTCGGGAGGGCCGGAACGGGGAGCTGTTTTTT
v_call: TRBV6-5; clone_size: -; d_call: TRBD2; j_call: TRBJ2-1; cdr3_aa: CASSRLRGSSDEQFF; cdr3_nt: TGTGCCAGCAGTCGACTCCGCGGGAGTTCGGATGAGCAGTTCTTC
v_call: TRBV28; clone_size: few; d_call: -; j_call: TRBJ1-1; cdr3_aa: CASSRGANTEAFF; cdr3_nt: TGTGCCAGCAGCCGGGGGGCGAACACTGAAGCTTTCTTT
v_call: TRBV21-1; clone_size: -; d_call: -; j_call: TRBJ1-2; cdr3_aa: CASSRAGTEYGYTF; cdr3_nt: TGTGCCAGCAGCAGAGCAGGGACCGAGTATGGCTACACCTTC
v_call: TRBV2; clone_size: -; d_call: -; j_call: TRBJ2-3; cdr3_aa: CASSGRQRSDTQYF; cdr3_nt: TGTGCCAGCAGTGGTCGGCAGAGATCAGATACGCAGTATTTT
v_call: TRBV11-2; clone_size: -; d_call: TRBD1; j_call: TRBJ1-1; cdr3_aa: CASSFGTANTEAFF; cdr3_nt: TGTGCCAGCAGCTTCGGGACAGCGAACACTGAAGCTTTCTTT
v_call: TRBV5-4; clone_size: -; d_call: -; j_call: TRBJ2-7; cdr3_aa: CASSLAEGRGAEQYF; cdr3_nt: TGTGCCAGCAGCTTGGCCGAGGGCAGGGGGGCGGAACAGTACTTC
v_call: TRBV6-1; clone_size: -; d_call: TRBD1; j_call: TRBJ2-2; cdr3_aa: CASRGTGIKGELFF; cdr3_nt: TGTGCCAGCAGGGGGACAGGGATAAAGGGGGAGCTGTTTTTT
v_call: TRBV19; clone_size: -; d_call: -; j_call: TRBJ1-5; cdr3_aa: CASSIVGSKDNQPQHF; cdr3_nt: TGTGCCAGTAGTATAGTGGGGAGTAAGGACAATCAGCCCCAGCATTTT
v_call: TRBV2; clone_size: -; d_call: -; j_call: TRBJ1-1; cdr3_aa: CASPIRQASEAFF; cdr3_nt: TGTGCCAGCCCGATTCGACAGGCCTCTGAAGCTTTCTTT
v_call: TRBV4-1; clone_size: -; d_call: -; j_call: TRBJ1-2; cdr3_aa: CASSPEGDTYYGYTF; cdr3_nt: TGCGCCAGCAGCCCGGAAGGGGACACGTACTATGGCTACACCTTC
v_call: TRBV18; clone_size: -; d_call: TRBD1; j_call: TRBJ2-7; cdr3_aa: CASSDRGNGEQYF; cdr3_nt: TGTGCCAGCTCCGACAGGGGCAACGGCGAGCAGTACTTC
v_call: TRBV28; clone_size: -; d_call: -; j_call: TRBJ2-7; cdr3_aa: CASRGDFYYEQYF; cdr3_nt: TGTGCCAGCAGGGGGGACTTTTATTACGAGCAGTACTTC
v_call: TRBV10-2; clone_size: -; d_call: TRBD1; j_call: TRBJ1-5; cdr3_aa: CASSEGRGPNQPQHF; cdr3_nt: TGCGCCAGCAGTGAGGGCAGGGGGCCTAATCAGCCCCAGCATTTT
v_call: TRBV7-2; clone_size: -; d_call: -; j_call: TRBJ2-7; cdr3_aa: CASSLPVSYEQYF; cdr3_nt: TGTGCCAGCAGCTTACCAGTCTCCTACGAGCAGTACTTC
v_call: TRBV7-9; clone_size: -; d_call: -; j_call: TRBJ2-1; cdr3_aa: CASSSPGGGSYNEQFF; cdr3_nt: TGTGCCAGCAGCTCCCCGGGGGGCGGGTCCTACAATGAGCAGTTCTTC